This TCR beta chain was sequenced for a study of T cell repertoires in aging, cancer and after chemotherapy. Study-wide background: Donor ages fell into six groups from 30 or younger up to 70 or older. The full dataset contained some 8.7 million TCR reads.

Trimming cost V 0 bases and J 0 bases, with 8 bases left between them. Germline assignment: CDR1 MNHEY and CDR2 SVGAGI. This CDR3 has 15 residues. Peripheral blood genomic DNA, not sorted cells or RNA, was the template. A mixed TRB-A/B primer pool amplified rearranged TRB by multiplex touch-down PCR. TCRdb re-called the multiplex PCR reads with MiXCR, one entry per CDR3 protein. This sample has about 2,400 distinct CDR3 sequences; less than 35% occur once, and the top ten carry 7.8%. This clonotype counts as medium-sized (0.01 to 0.1%). The chain is built from TRBV6-5 and TRBJ1-1, with D unresolved. The sequenced sample consisted of blood. The sequence derives from a human donor with a solid tumor. CDR3 loop: CASSYSPNMNTEAFF. CDR3 in DNA: TGTGCCAGCAGTTACTCCCCCAACATGAACACTGAAGCTTTCTTT.